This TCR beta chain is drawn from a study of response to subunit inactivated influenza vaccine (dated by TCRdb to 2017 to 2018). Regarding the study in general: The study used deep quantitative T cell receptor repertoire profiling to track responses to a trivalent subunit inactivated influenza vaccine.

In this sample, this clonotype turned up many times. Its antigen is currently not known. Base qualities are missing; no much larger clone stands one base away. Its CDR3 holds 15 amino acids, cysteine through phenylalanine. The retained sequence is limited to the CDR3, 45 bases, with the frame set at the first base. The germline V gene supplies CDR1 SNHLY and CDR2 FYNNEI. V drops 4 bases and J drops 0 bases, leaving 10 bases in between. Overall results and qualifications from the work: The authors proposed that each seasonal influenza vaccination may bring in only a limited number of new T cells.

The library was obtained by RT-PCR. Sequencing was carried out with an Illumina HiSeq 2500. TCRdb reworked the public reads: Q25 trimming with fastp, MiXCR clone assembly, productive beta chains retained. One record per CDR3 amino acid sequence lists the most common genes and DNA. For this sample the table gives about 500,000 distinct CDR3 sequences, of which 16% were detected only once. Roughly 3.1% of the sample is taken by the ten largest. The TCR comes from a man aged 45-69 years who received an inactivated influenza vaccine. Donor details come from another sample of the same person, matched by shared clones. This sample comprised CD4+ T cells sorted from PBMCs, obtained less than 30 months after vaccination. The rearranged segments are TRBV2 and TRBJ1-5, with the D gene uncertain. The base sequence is TGTGCCAGCAGTGGTGGCTACACTAGCAATCAGCCCCAGCATTTT. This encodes CASSGGYTSNQPQHF. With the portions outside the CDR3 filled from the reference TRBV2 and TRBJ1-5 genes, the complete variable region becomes EPEVTQTPSHQVTQMGQEVILRCVPISNHLYFYWYRQILGQKVEFLVSFYNNEISEKSEIFDDQFSVERPDGSNFTLKIRSTKLEDSAMYFCASSGGYTSNQPQHFGDGTRLSIL.